One sample yielded the 2 T cell receptor beta chains listed below, sequenced in a study of T-cell reconstitution after alpha-beta-depleted transplantation in children. Unique molecular identifiers were used to barcode this TCRbeta library. One entry per CDR3 protein results from TCRdb running MiXCR on the PCR reads. Of 150,000 to 200,000 distinct CDR3 sequences in the sample, approximately 14% were seen once. The source was PBMCs from the stem cell graft donor, collected from the stem cell graft. The receptor set was obtained from a human donor who donated a stem cell graft to a child with acute lymphoblastic leukemia.

Ten or more counts support this clonotype. The V call is TRBV19, the J call TRBJ2-3; D is unclear. Germline-derived CDR1 and CDR2 are LNHDA and SQIVND (reference sequence). This CDR3 region has 14 residues. The germline V and J ends were trimmed by 5 bases and 2 bases, with 11 bases remaining between them. The CDR3 is CASSGVGYTDTQYF. The CDR3 DNA is TGTGCCAGTAGTGGTGTCGGGTACACAGATACGCAGTATTTT.

The chain links TRBV5-1 to TRBJ2-1; 10 nucleotides line up with TRBD1. This CDR3 has 15 residues. Trimming took 4 bases from V and 3 from J; bases not matched to a gene: 4. Germline lookup yields CDR1 SGHRS and CDR2 YFSETQ. The CDR3 DNA is TGCGCCAGCAGCCCGACAGGGGGCGTCTACAATGAGCAGTTCTTC. It specifies CASSPTGGVYNEQFF.